The table lists the clone carrying this TCR beta chain with many counts. Its antigen is unknown. The V end was cut by 7 bases, the J end by 4 bases, with 9 bases between. Germline V CDR1 and CDR2: SNHLY, FYNNEI. There are 12 residues in the CDR3. The sample originates from a study of beta chain features in type 1 diabetes. Regarding the study as a whole: Relative to healthy donors, patients appeared to have naive, central memory and Treg TCRB repertoires that were more similar. Individuals with type 1 diabetes displayed fewer insertions and more deletions at VDJ junctions. Shorter TCRB CDR3s, moderately but significantly so, were found in Type 1 diabetes patients in all four CD4+ subsets.

Every donor had blood drawn once into heparin, 90 to 150 mL on average. The study reverse transcribed the entire isolated RNA, so it sequenced expressed TCRB transcripts. Clones were sequenced by immunoSEQ multiplex PCR, and TCRdb holds only the in-frame ones, with some missing. This table holds 120,000 to 150,000 clones, roughly 9.7% found once. The sequence was obtained from a woman aged 40 to 50 in good health. The sample comprised central memory CD4+ T cells from blood. The J gene is TRBJ2-3, the V gene TRBV2; D not resolved. The CDR3 is CASKLVADTQYF. The CDR3 coding sequence is TGTGCCAGCAAACTTGTTGCAGATACGCAGTATTTT.